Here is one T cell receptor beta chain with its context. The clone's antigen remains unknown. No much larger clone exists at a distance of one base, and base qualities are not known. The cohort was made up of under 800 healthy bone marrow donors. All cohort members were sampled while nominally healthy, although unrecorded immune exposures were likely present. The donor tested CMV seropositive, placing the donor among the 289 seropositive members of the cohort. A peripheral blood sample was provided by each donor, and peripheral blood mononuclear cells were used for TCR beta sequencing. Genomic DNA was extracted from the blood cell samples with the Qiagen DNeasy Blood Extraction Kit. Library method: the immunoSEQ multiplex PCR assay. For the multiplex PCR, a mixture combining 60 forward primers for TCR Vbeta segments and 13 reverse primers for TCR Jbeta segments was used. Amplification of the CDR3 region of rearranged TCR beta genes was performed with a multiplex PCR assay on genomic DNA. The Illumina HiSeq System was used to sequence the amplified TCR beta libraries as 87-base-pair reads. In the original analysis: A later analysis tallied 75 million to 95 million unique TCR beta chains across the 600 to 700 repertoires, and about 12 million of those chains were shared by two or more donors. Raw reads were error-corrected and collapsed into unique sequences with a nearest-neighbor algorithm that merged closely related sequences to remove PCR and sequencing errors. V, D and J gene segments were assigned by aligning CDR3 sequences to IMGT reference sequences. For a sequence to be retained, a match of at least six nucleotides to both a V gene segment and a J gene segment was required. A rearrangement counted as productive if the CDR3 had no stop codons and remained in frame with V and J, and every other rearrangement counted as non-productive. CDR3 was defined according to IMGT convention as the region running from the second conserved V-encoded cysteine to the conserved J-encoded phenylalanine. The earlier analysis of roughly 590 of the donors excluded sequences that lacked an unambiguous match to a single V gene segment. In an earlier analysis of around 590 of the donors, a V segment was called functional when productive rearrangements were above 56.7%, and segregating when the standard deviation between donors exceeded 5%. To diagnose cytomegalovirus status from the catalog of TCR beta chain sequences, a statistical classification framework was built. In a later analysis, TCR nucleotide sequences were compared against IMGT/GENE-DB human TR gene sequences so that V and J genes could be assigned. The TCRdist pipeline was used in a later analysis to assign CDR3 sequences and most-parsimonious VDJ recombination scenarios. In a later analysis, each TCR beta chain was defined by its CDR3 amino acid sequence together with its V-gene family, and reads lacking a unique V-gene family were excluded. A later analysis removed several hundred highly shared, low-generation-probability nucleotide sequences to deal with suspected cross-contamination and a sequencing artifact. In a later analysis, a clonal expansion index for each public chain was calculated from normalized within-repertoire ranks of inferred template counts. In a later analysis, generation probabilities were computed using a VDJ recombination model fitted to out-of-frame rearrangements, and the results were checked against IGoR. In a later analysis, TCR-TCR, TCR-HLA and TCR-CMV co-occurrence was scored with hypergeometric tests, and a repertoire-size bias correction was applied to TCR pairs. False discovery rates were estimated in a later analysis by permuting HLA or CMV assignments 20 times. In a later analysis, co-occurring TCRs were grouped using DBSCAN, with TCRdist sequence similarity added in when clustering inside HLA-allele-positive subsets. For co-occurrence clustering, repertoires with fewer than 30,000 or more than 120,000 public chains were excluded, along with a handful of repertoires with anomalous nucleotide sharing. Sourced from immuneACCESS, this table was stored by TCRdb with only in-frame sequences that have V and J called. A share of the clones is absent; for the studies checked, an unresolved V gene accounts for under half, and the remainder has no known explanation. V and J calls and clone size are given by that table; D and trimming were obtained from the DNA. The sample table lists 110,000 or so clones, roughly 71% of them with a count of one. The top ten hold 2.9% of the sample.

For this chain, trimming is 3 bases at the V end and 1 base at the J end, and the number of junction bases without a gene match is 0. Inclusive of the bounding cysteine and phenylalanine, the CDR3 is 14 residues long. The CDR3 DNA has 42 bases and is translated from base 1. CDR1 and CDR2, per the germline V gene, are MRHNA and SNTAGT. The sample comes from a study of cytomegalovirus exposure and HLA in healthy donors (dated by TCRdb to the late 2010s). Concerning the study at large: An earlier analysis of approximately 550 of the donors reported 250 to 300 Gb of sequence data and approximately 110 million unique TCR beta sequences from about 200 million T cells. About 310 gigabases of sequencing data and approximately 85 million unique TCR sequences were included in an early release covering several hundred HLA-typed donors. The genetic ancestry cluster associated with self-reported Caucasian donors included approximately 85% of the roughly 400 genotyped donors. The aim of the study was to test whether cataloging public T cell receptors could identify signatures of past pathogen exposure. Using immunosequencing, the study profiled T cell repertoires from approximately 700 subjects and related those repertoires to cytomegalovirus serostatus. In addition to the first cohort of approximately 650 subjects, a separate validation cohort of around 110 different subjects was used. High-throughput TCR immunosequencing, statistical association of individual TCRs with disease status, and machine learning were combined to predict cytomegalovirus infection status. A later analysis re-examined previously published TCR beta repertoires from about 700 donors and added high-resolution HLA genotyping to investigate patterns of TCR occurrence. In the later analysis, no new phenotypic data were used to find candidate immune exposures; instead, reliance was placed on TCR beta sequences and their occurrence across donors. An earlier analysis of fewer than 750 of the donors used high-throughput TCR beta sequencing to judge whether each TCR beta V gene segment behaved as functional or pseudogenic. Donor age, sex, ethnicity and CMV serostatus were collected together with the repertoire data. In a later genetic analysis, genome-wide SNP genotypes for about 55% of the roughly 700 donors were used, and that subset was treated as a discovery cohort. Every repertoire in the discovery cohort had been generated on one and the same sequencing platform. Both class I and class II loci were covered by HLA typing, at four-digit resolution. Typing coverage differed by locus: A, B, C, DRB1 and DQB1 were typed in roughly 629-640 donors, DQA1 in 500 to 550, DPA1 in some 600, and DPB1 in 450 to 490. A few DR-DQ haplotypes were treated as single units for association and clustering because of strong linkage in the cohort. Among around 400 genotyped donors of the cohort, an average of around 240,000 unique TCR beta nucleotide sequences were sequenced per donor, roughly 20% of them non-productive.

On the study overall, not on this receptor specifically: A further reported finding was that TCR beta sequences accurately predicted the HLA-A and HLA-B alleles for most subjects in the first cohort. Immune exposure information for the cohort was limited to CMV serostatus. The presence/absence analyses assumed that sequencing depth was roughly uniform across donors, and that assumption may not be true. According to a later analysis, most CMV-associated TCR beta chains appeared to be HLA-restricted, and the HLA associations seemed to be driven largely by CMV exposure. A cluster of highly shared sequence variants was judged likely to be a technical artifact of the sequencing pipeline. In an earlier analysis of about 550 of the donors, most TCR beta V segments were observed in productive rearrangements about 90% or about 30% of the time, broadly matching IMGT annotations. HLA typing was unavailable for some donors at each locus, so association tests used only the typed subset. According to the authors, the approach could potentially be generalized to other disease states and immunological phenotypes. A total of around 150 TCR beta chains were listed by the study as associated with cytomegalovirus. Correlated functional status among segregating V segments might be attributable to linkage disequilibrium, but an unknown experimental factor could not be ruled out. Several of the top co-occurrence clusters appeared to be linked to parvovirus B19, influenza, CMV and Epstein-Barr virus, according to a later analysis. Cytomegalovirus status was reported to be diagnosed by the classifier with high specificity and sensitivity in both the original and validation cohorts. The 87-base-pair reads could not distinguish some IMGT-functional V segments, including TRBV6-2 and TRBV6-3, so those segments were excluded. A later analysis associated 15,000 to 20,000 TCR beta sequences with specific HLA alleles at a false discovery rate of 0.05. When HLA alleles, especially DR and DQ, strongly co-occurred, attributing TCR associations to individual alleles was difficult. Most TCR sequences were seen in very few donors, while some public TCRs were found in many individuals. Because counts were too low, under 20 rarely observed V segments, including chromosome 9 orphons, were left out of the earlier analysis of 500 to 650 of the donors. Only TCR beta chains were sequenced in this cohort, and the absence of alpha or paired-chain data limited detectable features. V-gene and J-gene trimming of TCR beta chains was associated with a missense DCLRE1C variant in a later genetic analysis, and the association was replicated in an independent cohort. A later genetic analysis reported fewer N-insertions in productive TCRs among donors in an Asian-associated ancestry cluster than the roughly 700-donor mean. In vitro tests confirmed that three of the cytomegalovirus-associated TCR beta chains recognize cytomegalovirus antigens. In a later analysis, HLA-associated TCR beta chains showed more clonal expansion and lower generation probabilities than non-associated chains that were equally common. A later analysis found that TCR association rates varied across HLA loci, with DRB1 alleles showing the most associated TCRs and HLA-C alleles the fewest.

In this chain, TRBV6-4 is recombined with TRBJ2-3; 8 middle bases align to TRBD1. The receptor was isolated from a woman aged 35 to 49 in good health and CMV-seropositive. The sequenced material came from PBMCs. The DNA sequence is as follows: TGTGCCAGCAGTGAGACAGGGGGCACAGATACGCAGTATTTT. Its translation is CASSETGGTDTQYF.